Presented here are 16 T cell receptor beta chains from one specimen sequenced in a study of metastatic and nonmetastatic thyroid tumors. MiXCR reprocessed the PCR reads for TCRdb. The table shows about 43,000 clones, with approximately 3% occurring only once. There were no patients who had received any treatment before thyroid surgery. The sequencing sample was made of blood. Receptors originate from a female donor with papillary thyroid cancer or a benign thyroid nodule (not recorded which). Some clones in this sample may be carry-over from other donors' samples.

This clone has ten or more counts. The chain joins TRBV6-1 to TRBJ1-2, with a possible D match to TRBD1 (6 bases). V was clipped by 6 bases and J by 0 bases, with 11 bases between them. In germline, CDR1 is MNHNS, CDR2 SASEGT. The CDR3 covers 14 residues. Here the CDR3 DNA reads TGTGCCAGCAGAAACAGGGATTCTAACTATGGCTACACCTTC. Translation: CASRNRDSNYGYTF.

This clone came up a few times. The chain carries TRBV27 and TRBJ2-7, with TRBD2 matching 8 bases. The trim removed 6 bases at V and 5 bases at J, leaving 9 bases unmatched. Germline values: CDR1 MNHEY, CDR2 SMNVEV (reference sequence). This CDR3 has 14 amino acids. The CDR3 DNA follows: TGTGCCAGCAGCCCCATCGATAGCGGGAACGAGCAGTACTTC. This encodes CASSPIDSGNEQYF.

The chain links TRBV3-1 to TRBJ1-2; 9 bases match TRBD1. The CDR3 loop spans 14 amino acids. From germline, CDR1 is LGHDT and CDR2 YNNKEL (reference sequence). The junction had 5 bases not matched to a gene; V was cut back by 5 bases and J by 4 bases. Here the CDR3 DNA reads TGTGCCAGCAGCTTACAGGGGGCGGGCTATGGCTACACCTTC. Amino acid sequence: CASSLQGAGYGYTF.

Worth noting for this clone: Sequence at one end of the junction differs from germline and may be a read error. The chain couples TRBV6-2 or TRBV6-3 to TRBJ2-2; the match to TRBD1 covers 10 bases. The germline V gene has CDR1 MNHEY and CDR2 SVGEGT. This CDR3 contains 15 residues. The DNA for the CDR3 is TGTGCCAGCAGACCCCCGACAGGGGGCCGCGGGGAACTGATTTTT. This encodes CASRPPTGGRGELIF.

This chain connects TRBV5-1 to TRBJ1-2, with no clear D. Germline values: CDR1 SGHRS, CDR2 YFSETQ. The CDR3 covers 14 residues. V was clipped by 0 bases and J by 6 bases, with 12 bases between them. The CDR3 protein is CASSLASRADGYTF. The CDR3 nucleotides read TGCGCCAGCAGCTTGGCCAGTCGGGCGGATGGCTACACCTTC.

The chain is built from TRBV7-9 and TRBJ2-2, with a possible D match to TRBD2 (5 bases). CDR3 length equals 15 residues. Germline V gene sequence: CDR1 SEHNR, CDR2 FQNEAQ (reference sequence). Trimming cost V 3 bases and J 6 bases, with 14 bases left between them. CDR3 loop: CASSLMGSRAGELFF. CDR3 DNA: TGTGCCAGCAGCTTGATGGGGAGTAGGGCCGGGGAGCTGTTTTTT. Using reference TRBV7-9 and TRBJ2-2 for the parts outside the CDR3, the full variable domain is DTGVSQNPRHKITKRGQNVTFRCDPISEHNRLYWYRQTLGQGPEFLTYFQNEAQLEKSRLLSDRFSAERPKGSFSTLEIQRTEQGDSAMYLCASSLMGSRAGELFFGEGSRLTVL.

This clone was seen at least ten times. The chain joins TRBV27 to TRBJ1-2, with 7 bases aligning to TRBD1. Germline V lookup: CDR1 MNHEY, CDR2 SMNVEV (reference sequence). Trimming cost V 4 bases and J 7 bases; bases outside gene matches: 9. This CDR3 comprises 14 residues. In DNA, the CDR3 is TGTGCCAGCAGTTCCCAGGGGACAGTCGGTGGCTACACCTTC. It codes for CASSSQGTVGGYTF.

The chain couples TRBV6-1 to TRBJ2-1; 7 bases map to TRBD1. The CDR3 runs to 15 residues. With 2 bases clipped from V and 3 bases from J, the junction kept 4 bases outside the gene matches. Germline assignment: CDR1 MNHNS and CDR2 SASEGT. The CDR3: CASSERGTDYNEQFF. The CDR3 DNA reads as TGTGCCAGCAGTGAACGAGGGACAGACTACAATGAGCAGTTCTTC.

This clone appeared a few times. The sample carries other DNA sequences with the same CDR3. The rearrangement joins TRBV30 to TRBJ2-5; D may be TRBD2 (5 bases). The germline V gene encodes CDR1 GTSNPN and CDR2 SVGIG (reference sequence). V gave up 3 bases and J gave up 2 bases, with 10 bases separating them. The CDR3 is 13 residues long. CDR3 coding DNA: TGTGCCTGGAGCAATGGCGGGCAAGAGACCCAGTACTTC. Amino acid sequence: CAWSNGGQETQYF.

The CDR3 is CASRGDRSTGELFF. DNA of the CDR3: TGTGCCAGCAGGGGCGACAGGAGCACCGGGGAGCTGTTTTTT. The V and J genes are TRBV6-1 and TRBJ2-2; D may be TRBD1 (6 bases). This CDR3 region has 14 residues. Germline CDR1 is MNHNS and CDR2 is SASEGT. V was pared by 6 bases and J by 4 bases, with 12 bases between.

This clone was counted between two and nine times. V and J are TRBV19 and TRBJ1-3; 7 bases line up with TRBD1. The CDR3 is 12 amino acids. The germline V gene encodes CDR1 LNHDA and CDR2 SQIVND (reference sequence). J lost 8 bases, V lost 5 bases, and 3 bases had no gene match. The CDR3 nucleotides read TGTGCCAGTAGTGTCCAGGGGGACACCATATATTTT. Amino acids: CASSVQGDTIYF.

V is TRBV19 and J is TRBJ2-1, with D unresolved. The CDR3 is 15 amino acids. CDR1 and CDR2 (germline): LNHDA, SQIVND (reference sequence). The germline V and J ends were trimmed by 1 base and 7 bases, with 14 bases remaining between them. In DNA, the CDR3 is TGTGCCAGTAGTATAGTAGCTAGTGTCCCAAATGAGCAGTTCTTC. Amino acids: CASSIVASVPNEQFF.

This clone has ten or more counts. V usage is TRBV6-1 and J usage is TRBJ2-2, with D uncertain. Trimming removed 2 bases from V and 7 bases from J, with 11 bases in between. The CDR3 is 14 residues long. Germline CDR1 reads MNHNS; CDR2 reads SASEGT. DNA of the CDR3: TGTGCCAGCAGTGAACCACGAACGATCGGGGAGCTGTTTTTT. It specifies CASSEPRTIGELFF.

Turning to this clone: Other DNA sequences in this specimen translate into the identical CDR3. The J gene is TRBJ2-3, the V gene TRBV20-1; D is tentatively TRBD1 or TRBD2 (5 bases each). The germline V gene encodes CDR1 DFQATT and CDR2 SNEGSKA (reference sequence). With 6 bases removed from V and 6 bases from J, the gap between germline ends came to 19 bases. CDR3 length: 14 residues. This CDR3 reads CSAGVITSRDTQYF. As DNA, the CDR3 is TGCAGTGCGGGGGTTATCACATCAAGGGATACGCAGTATTTT.

There are many counts of this clone. The rearrangement uses TRBV5-1 and TRBJ1-4, with D tentatively TRBD1 (6 bases). The CDR3 has 14 amino acids. Germline V gene sequence: CDR1 SGHRS, CDR2 YFSETQ. V was pared by 4 bases and J by 5 bases, with 12 bases between. CDR3 coding DNA: TGCGCCAGCAGCCGAGGGGGAGGGAATGAAAAACTGTTTTTT. It is translated as CASSRGGGNEKLFF.

This clone was counted many times. The chain couples TRBV28 to TRBJ2-7, with unresolved D. Germline CDR1 is MDHEN and CDR2 is SYDVKM. The CDR3 consists of 11 residues. V was trimmed by 7 bases and J by 5 bases, leaving 9 bases between them. CDR3 sequence: CASISNHEQYF. CDR3 sequence (DNA): TGTGCCAGCATTAGCAACCACGAGCAGTACTTC. The full variable domain, its missing parts supplied by reference TRBV28 and TRBJ2-7, is DVKVTQSSRYLVKRTGEKVFLECVQDMDHENMFWYRQDPGLGLRLIYFSYDVKMKEKGDIPEGYSVSREKKERFSLILESASTNQTSMYLCASISNHEQYFGPGTRLTVT.